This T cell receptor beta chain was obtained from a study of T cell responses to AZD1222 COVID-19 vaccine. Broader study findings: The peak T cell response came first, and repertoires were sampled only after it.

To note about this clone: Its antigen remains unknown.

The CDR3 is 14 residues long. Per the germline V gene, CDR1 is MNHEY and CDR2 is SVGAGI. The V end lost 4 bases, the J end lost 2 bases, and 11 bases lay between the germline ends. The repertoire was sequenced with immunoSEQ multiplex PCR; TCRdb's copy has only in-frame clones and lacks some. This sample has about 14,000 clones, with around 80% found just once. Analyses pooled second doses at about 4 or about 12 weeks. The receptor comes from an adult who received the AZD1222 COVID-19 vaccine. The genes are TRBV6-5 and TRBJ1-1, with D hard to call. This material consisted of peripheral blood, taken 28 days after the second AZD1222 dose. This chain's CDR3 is CASSLASGNTEAFF. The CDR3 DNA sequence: TGTGCCAGCAGTTTGGCCTCAGGCAACACTGAAGCTTTCTTT.